This TCR beta chain was sequenced for a study of OX40 agonist ivuxolimab in advanced cancers. Study summary: Partial responses were achieved by three patients, of whom one had hepatocellular carcinoma and two had cutaneous melanoma. General study results and limits: More expanded clones were seen, on average, in CD8+ T cells than in CD4+.

Drawing of blood for sampling happened at baseline, at cycle 4 day 1, and at cycle 7 day 1. The V gene lost 2 bases and the J gene lost 4 bases, with 15 bases spanning the gap. This CDR3 is built from 15 residues. Germline CDR1 and CDR2: MDHEN and SYDVKM. Comments on this clone: Its matching antigen is unknown.

Sequencing was performed with immunoSEQ multiplex PCR; in TCRdb, only in-frame clones are kept and a portion is missing. The data contain roughly 25,000 clones, over 85% of them seen just once; the ten biggest clones take up 15% to 20%. The sequence was collected from an adult with an advanced solid tumor such as melanoma, head and neck, liver or kidney cancer. The sample here was CD4+ or CD8+ T cells sorted from blood, taken in a trial of the OX40 agonist ivuxolimab. The V call is TRBV28, the J call TRBJ2-7; maybe TRBD1 (6 bases). The CDR3, as DNA: TGTGCCAGCAGTTTACCCTCCGGACAGCCATACGAGCAGTACTTC. This gives the protein CASSLPSGQPYEQYF.